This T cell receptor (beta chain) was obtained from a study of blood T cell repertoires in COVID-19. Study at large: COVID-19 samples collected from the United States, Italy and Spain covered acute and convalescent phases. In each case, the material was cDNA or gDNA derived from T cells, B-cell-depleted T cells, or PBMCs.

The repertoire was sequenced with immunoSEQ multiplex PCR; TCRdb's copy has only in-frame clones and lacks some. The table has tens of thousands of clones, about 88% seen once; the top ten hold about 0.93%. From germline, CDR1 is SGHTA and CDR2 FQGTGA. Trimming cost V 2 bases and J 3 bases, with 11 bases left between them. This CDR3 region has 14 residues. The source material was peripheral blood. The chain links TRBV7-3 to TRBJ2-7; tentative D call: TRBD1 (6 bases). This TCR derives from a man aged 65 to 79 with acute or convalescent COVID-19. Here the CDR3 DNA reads TGTGCCAGCAGCTTAGCCCCGGACAGCTACGAGCAGTACTTC. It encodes CASSLAPDSYEQYF.